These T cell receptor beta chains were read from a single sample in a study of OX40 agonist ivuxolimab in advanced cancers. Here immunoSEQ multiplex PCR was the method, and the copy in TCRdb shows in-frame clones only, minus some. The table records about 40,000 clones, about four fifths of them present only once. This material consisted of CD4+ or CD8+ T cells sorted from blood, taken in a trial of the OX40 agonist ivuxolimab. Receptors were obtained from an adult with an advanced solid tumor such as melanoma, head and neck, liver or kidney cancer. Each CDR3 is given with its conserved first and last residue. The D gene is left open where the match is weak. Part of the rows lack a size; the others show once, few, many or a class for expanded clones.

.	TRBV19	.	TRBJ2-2	CASSGIQGRDDTGELFF	TGTGCCAGTAGTGGGATACAGGGTCGGGATGACACCGGGGAGCTGTTTTTT
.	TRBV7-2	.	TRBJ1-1	CASSWGGGLKAFF	TGTGCCAGCAGCTGGGGAGGGGGATTAAAAGCTTTCTTT
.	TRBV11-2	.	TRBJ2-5	CASSLSSADLYQETQYF	TGTGCCAGCAGCTTATCATCCGCAGACTTGTACCAAGAGACCCAGTACTTC
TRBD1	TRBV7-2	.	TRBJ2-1	CASSWDRAYNEQFF	TGTGCCAGCAGCTGGGACAGGGCCTACAATGAGCAGTTCTTC
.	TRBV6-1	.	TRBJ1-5	CASIGGPNNQPQHF	TGTGCCAGCATAGGGGGACCGAACAATCAGCCCCAGCATTTT
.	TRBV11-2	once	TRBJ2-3	CASSFRGTPRTDTQYF	TGTGCCAGCAGCTTCCGAGGGACCCCCAGGACAGATACGCAGTATTTT
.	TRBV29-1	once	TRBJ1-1	CSVQQGGSEAFF	TGCAGCGTTCAACAGGGAGGCTCTGAAGCTTTCTTT
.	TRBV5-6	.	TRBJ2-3	CASSSAGVASDTQYF	TGTGCCAGCAGCTCCGCCGGGGTCGCGTCAGATACGCAGTATTTT
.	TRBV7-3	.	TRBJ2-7	CASSLWPGYEQYF	TGTGCCAGCAGTCTCTGGCCCGGCTACGAGCAGTACTTC
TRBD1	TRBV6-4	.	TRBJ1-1	CATRAQGADTEAFF	TGTGCCACCAGGGCACAGGGGGCGGACACTGAAGCTTTCTTT
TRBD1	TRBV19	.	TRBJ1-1	CASSIYRGDTEAFF	TGTGCCAGTAGTATTTACAGGGGTGACACTGAAGCTTTCTTT
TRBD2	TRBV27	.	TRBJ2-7	CASSGPAGDEQYF	TGTGCCAGCAGCGGTCCAGCGGGAGACGAGCAGTACTTC
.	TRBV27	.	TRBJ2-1	CASSLSAEGSSSYNEQFF	TGTGCCAGCAGTTTATCCGCGGAGGGGTCCAGCTCCTACAATGAGCAGTTCTTC
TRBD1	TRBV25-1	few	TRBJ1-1	CASSHGQGMTEAFF	TGTGCCAGCAGTCACGGACAGGGTATGACCGAAGCTTTCTTT
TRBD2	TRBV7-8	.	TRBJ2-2	CASSLGGGNTGELFF	TGTGCCAGCAGCTTGGGCGGGGGGAACACCGGGGAGCTGTTTTTT
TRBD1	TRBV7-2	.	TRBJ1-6	CASSVDRVRNSPLHF	TGTGCCAGCAGCGTCGACAGGGTTCGGAATTCACCCCTCCACTTT
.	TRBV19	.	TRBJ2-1	CASTNPTRGTLPTEQFF	TGTGCCAGTACTAACCCCACCCGCGGGACGCTCCCAACGGAGCAGTTCTTC
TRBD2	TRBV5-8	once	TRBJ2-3	CASSWTWGASGGKSTDTQYF	TGTGCCAGCAGCTGGACTTGGGGCGCTAGCGGGGGTAAGAGCACAGATACGCAGTATTTT
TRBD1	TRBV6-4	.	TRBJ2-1	CASSETPGQGGNEQFF	TGTGCCAGCAGCGAGACTCCGGGACAGGGAGGCAATGAGCAGTTCTTC
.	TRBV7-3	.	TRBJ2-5	CASSMIGGDYQETQYF	TGTGCCAGCAGCATGATTGGCGGGGACTACCAAGAGACCCAGTACTTC
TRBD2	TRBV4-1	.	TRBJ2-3	CASSQDFGGGAGDTQYF	TGCGCCAGCAGCCAAGATTTTGGCGGGGGGGCGGGAGATACGCAGTATTTT
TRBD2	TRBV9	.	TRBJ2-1	CASSARGTSGNNEQFF	TGTGCCAGCAGCGCGAGAGGGACTAGCGGAAACAATGAGCAGTTCTTC
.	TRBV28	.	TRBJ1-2	CASSSSNNYGYTF	TGTGCCAGCAGTTCCAGCAATAACTATGGCTACACCTTC
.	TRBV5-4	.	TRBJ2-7	CASSLGAVTAYEQYF	TGTGCCAGCAGCTTGGGGGCAGTGACAGCCTACGAGCAGTACTTC
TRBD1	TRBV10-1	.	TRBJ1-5	CASSETGQEIYSNQPQHF	TGCGCCAGCAGTGAGACGGGACAGGAGATCTATAGCAATCAGCCCCAGCATTTT
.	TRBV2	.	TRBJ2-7	CASSESGSGKVEQYF	TGTGCCAGCAGTGAATCGGGTTCGGGTAAGGTCGAGCAGTACTTC
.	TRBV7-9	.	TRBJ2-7	CASSLEGKVSEQYF	TGTGCCAGCAGCTTAGAAGGCAAAGTGTCCGAGCAGTACTTC
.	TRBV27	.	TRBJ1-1	CASGPLRDTEAFF	TGTGCCAGCGGGCCCCTGAGGGACACTGAAGCTTTCTTT
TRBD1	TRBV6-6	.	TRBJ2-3	CASSFRTGSFTDTQYF	TGTGCCAGCAGTTTCCGGACAGGGAGCTTCACAGATACGCAGTATTTT
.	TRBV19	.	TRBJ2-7	CASSIAVSYEQYF	TGTGCCAGTAGTATAGCGGTTTCCTACGAGCAGTACTTC
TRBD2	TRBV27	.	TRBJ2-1	CASSLLGLAGERNNEQFF	TGTGCCAGCAGTTTGCTAGGGCTAGCGGGGGAGCGCAACAATGAGCAGTTCTTC
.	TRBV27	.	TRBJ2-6	CASSARQRSGANVLTF	TGTGCCAGCAGTGCCCGACAGCGCTCTGGGGCCAACGTCCTGACTTTC
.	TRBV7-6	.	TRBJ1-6	CASSLLGVGAGANSPLHF	TGTGCCAGCAGCTTGTTGGGGGTTGGCGCCGGCGCCAATTCACCCCTCCACTTT
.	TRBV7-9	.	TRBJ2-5	CASSLVRGLQETQYF	TGTGCCAGCAGCTTAGTCAGGGGCCTCCAAGAGACCCAGTACTTC
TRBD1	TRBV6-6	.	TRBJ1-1	CATGQGATEAFF	TGTGCCACAGGACAGGGGGCTACTGAAGCTTTCTTT
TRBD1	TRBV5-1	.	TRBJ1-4	CASSLTGGSGEKLFF	TGCGCCAGCAGCCTCACAGGGGGGAGTGGTGAAAAACTGTTTTTT
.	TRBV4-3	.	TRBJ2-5	CASSQNSFETGLEGYVETQYF	TGCGCCAGCAGCCAAAACTCTTTCGAGACAGGCCTAGAGGGGTACGTTGAGACCCAGTACTTC
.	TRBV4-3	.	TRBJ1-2	CASSPGYGYTF	TGCGCCAGCAGTCCCGGCTATGGCTACACCTTC
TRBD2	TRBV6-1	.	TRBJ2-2	CASSDQGTSGISTGELFF	TGTGCCAGCAGTGATCAAGGGACTAGCGGGATATCTACCGGGGAGCTGTTTTTT
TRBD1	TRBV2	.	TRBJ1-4	CASSETGATNEKLFF	TGTGCCAGCAGTGAAACAGGGGCAACTAATGAAAAACTGTTTTTT
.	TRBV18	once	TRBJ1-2	CASSQEGVEGYTF	TGTGCCAGCTCACAAGAGGGGGTGGAAGGCTACACCTTC
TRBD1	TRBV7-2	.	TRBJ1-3	CASSSTGGSGNTIYF	TGTGCCAGCAGCTCGACAGGGGGCTCTGGAAACACCATATATTTT
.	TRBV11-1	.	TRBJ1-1	CASSLAGRDNTEAFF	TGTGCCAGCAGCTTAGCCGGTAGAGATAACACTGAAGCTTTCTTT
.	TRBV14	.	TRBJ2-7	CASSQDWPGSYSYEQYF	TGTGCCAGCAGCCAAGATTGGCCAGGGTCCTATTCCTACGAGCAGTACTTC
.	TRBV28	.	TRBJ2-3	CASSLRRSTDTQYF	TGTGCCAGCAGTCTCCGACGGAGCACAGATACGCAGTATTTT
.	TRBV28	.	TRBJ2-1	CASSLVREYNEQFF	TGTGCCAGCAGTTTAGTCCGGGAGTACAATGAGCAGTTCTTC
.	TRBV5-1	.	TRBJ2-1	CASSSRDRNNEQFF	TGCGCCAGCAGCTCGAGAGACCGAAACAATGAGCAGTTCTTC
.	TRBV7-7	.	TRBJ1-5	CASSLKNSNQPQHF	TGTGCCAGCAGCCTCAAAAATAGCAATCAGCCCCAGCATTTT
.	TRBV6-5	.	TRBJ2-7	CASSYSQRYEQYF	TGTGCCAGCAGTTACTCCCAAAGGTACGAGCAGTACTTC
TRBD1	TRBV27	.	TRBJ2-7	CASSFDRAHYEQYF	TGTGCCAGCAGTTTCGACAGGGCCCACTACGAGCAGTACTTC
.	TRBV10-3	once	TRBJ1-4	CAISETVEKLFF	TGTGCCATCAGTGAGACAGTTGAAAAACTGTTTTTT
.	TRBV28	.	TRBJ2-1	CASSSPRGRRNEQFF	TGTGCCAGCAGCTCCCCCAGGGGACGTCGGAATGAGCAGTTCTTC
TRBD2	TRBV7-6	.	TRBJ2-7	CASSSPVSGRNGNSYEQYF	TGTGCCAGCAGCTCACCGGTTAGCGGGAGGAATGGCAACTCCTACGAGCAGTACTTC
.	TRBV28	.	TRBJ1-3	CASSSLGRSGDTIYF	TGTGCCAGCAGCTCCCTCGGGCGGTCCGGGGACACCATATATTTT
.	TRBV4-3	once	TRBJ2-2	CASSQDNRQVYSTGELFF	TGCGCCAGCAGCCAAGATAATCGCCAAGTGTACTCGACCGGGGAGCTGTTTTTT
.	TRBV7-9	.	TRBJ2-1	CASSSSIYEQFF	TGTGCCAGCAGCTCATCAATCTATGAGCAGTTCTTC
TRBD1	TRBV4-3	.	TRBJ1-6	CASSQSRDRSYSPLHF	TGCGCCAGCAGCCAAAGTCGGGACAGATCATATTCACCCCTCCACTTT
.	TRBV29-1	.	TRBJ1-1	CSVDPKGTEAFF	TGCAGCGTTGATCCCAAGGGGACTGAAGCTTTCTTT